This T cell receptor beta chain was retrieved from a study of preoperative IRX-2 immunotherapy in early breast cancer. Treatment in this sample: preoperative locoregional IRX-2 cytokine immunotherapy. Samples came from a phase Ib trial of preoperative locoregional IRX-2 cytokine immunotherapy. Between the trimmed V and J ends, which lost 2 bases and 2 bases, there was a span of 13 bases. The CDR3 totals 15 residues. Libraries were prepared by immunoSEQ multiplex PCR; TCRdb keeps only in-frame clonotypes and omits some of them. Among roughly 57,000 clones, roughly 94% were seen once, and the ten largest hold roughly 1.5%.

The sequence derives from a human donor with breast cancer. The rearrangement links TRBV23-1 to TRBJ2-7, with D possibly TRBD1 on 6 matching bases. TRBV23-1 is an ORF, with its function uncertain. This specimen was collected from a patient treated with IRX-2 immunotherapy. CDR3: CASSQGRTAPYEQYF. CDR3 sequence (DNA): TGCGCCAGCAGTCAAGGGCGGACAGCACCCTACGAGCAGTACTTC.